A selection of T cell receptor beta chains follows, all from one sample in a study of PD-1 blockade in classical Hodgkin lymphoma. Sequenced by immunoSEQ multiplex PCR; TCRdb stores in-frame clones only, minus some. The sample holds more than 10,000 clones, roughly 80% seen once. The source was peripheral blood mononuclear cells (PBMCs), collected at baseline. The receptors stem from a human donor with classical Hodgkin lymphoma. CDR3s include the opening cysteine and the closing phenylalanine or tryptophan. Not all rows give a size; the values are once, few, many and, for expanded clones, a class.

size	V	J	CDR3
-	TRBV27	TRBJ2-2	CASGRVNTGELFF
-	TRBV6-1	TRBJ2-7	CASRRVQGEGYEQYF
once	TRBV6-5	TRBJ2-1	CASSYQGQKDNEQFF
-	TRBV7-8	TRBJ1-1	CASSPLQGSTEAFF
medium-sized	TRBV27	TRBJ1-5	CASSLLGEPQHF
-	TRBV28	TRBJ2-1	CASSPGGLAARQFF
once	TRBV19	TRBJ1-4	CASSQTGTGPSGEKLFF
-	TRBV19	TRBJ2-1	CASSIVAGGFYNEQFF
few	TRBV5-6	TRBJ2-1	CASSLGGFSYNEQFF
-	TRBV6-1	TRBJ1-2	CASSVSQGFYGYTF
-	TRBV6-1	TRBJ1-2	CASRAGSGGNYGYTF
-	TRBV7-2	TRBJ2-5	CASSSGTGTPLRETQYF
-	TRBV6-6	TRBJ2-3	CASSYKTSTDTQYF
-	TRBV5-1	TRBJ2-7	CASSTLAGGPYEQYF
-	TRBV19	TRBJ2-7	CASSMDRGLSGEQYF
-	TRBV6-5	TRBJ1-6	CASHRGGNSPLHF
-	TRBV11-2	TRBJ1-2	CASSLQGPSRDYTF
-	TRBV4-1	TRBJ1-6	CASSPGQRISLNSPLHF
-	TRBV6-5	TRBJ2-7	CASSFTGSEQYF
-	TRBV6-1	TRBJ2-1	CASSDLLSGRGNEQFF
-	TRBV27	TRBJ1-1	CASYLSGALNTEAFF
-	TRBV5-1	TRBJ2-7	CASSSTGVPYEQYF
-	TRBV6-4	TRBJ2-2	CASSLQEGTGELFF
-	TRBV4-2	TRBJ2-3	CASSQDGVTGSTDTQYF
-	TRBV19	TRBJ1-4	CASSQSGGTNEKLFF
-	TRBV6-1	TRBJ2-7	CASRSSGRIHEQYF
few	TRBV5-4	TRBJ2-6	CASSLEVGSGANVLTF
-	TRBV5-1	TRBJ2-7	CASSFTLTGQEQYF
-	TRBV10-3	TRBJ1-1	CAISRTGDLTEAFF
-	TRBV5-1	TRBJ2-1	CASGGLAGGPGEQFF
medium-sized	TRBV29-1	TRBJ1-4	CSVGGERLNEKLFF
-	TRBV25-1	TRBJ1-5	CASSEISGGEPQHF
-	TRBV7-2	TRBJ1-1	CASSLVLNTEAFF
few	TRBV6-1	TRBJ1-5	CASSRTGNSNQPQHF
-	TRBV27	TRBJ2-7	CASSSIITSPFAHEQYF
few	TRBV28	TRBJ1-4	CASSLYRRTNEKLFF
-	TRBV9	TRBJ2-7	CASSQERGRLAGPPKQYF
-	TRBV5-1	TRBJ2-3	CASSFPFVAGGYRDTQYF
-	TRBV6-6	TRBJ2-1	CASSPLGGGLENEQFF
-	TRBV6-5	TRBJ1-1	CASSQHGTEMAEAFF
-	TRBV7-9	TRBJ2-3	CASSLTDTQYF
once	TRBV4-2	TRBJ2-1	CASSQLAGSYNEQFF
few	TRBV7-9	TRBJ1-1	CASTIRGQGQAFF